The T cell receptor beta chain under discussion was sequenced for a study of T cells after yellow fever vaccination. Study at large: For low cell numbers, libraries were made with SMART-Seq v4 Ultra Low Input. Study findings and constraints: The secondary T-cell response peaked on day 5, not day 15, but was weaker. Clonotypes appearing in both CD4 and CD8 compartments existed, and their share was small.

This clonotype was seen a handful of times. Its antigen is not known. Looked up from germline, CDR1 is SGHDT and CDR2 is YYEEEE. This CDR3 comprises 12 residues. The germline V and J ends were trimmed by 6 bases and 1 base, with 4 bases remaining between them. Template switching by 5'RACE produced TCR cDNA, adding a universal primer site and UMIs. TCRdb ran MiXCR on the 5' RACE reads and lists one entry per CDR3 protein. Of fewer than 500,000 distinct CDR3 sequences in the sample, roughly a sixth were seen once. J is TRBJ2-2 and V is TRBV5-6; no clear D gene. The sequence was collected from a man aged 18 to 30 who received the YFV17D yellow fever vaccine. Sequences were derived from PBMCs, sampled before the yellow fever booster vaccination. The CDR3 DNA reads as TGTGCCAGCAAGGTGAACACCGGGGAGCTGTTTTTT. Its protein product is CASKVNTGELFF.